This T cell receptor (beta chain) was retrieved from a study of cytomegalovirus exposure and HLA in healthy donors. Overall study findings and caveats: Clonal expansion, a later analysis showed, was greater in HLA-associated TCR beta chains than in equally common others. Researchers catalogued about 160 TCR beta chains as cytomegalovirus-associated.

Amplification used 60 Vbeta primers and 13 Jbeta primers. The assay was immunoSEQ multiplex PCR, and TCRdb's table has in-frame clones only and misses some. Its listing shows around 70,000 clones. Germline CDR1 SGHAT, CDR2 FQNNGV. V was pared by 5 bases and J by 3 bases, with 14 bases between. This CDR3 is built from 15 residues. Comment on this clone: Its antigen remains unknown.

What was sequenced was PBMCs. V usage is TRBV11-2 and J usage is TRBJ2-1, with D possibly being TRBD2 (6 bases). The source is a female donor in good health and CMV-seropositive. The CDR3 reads CASSGTGTGYNEQFF. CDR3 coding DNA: TGTGCCAGCAGCGGAACCGGGACTGGCTACAATGAGCAGTTCTTC.